A single sample gave rise to the 26 T cell receptor beta chains below, sequenced in a study of blood T cell repertoires in COVID-19. Here immunoSEQ multiplex PCR was the method, and the copy in TCRdb shows in-frame clones only, minus some. The sample carries roughly 80,000 clones, 65% to 85% recorded once. Sequenced sample: peripheral blood. The receptors originated from a man over 45 with acute or convalescent COVID-19.

The rearrangement joins TRBV28 to TRBJ1-4, with a weak D call TRBD1 (5 bases). This CDR3 contains 15 residues. The V and J ends lost 4 bases and 4 bases respectively, with 13 bases between them. Germline assignment: CDR1 MDHEN and CDR2 SYDVKM. DNA for the CDR3: TGTGCCAGCAGTTCGATTGGGCAGGGTAATGAAAAACTGTTTTTT. Translated: CASSSIGQGNEKLFF. The complete variable domain, with remaining parts taken from reference TRBV28 and TRBJ1-4, reads DVKVTQSSRYLVKRTGEKVFLECVQDMDHENMFWYRQDPGLGLRLIYFSYDVKMKEKGDIPEGYSVSREKKERFSLILESASTNQTSMYLCASSSIGQGNEKLFFGSGTQLSVL.

With regard to this clone: The junction and the germline gene differ at one end; a read error may be behind it. The gene calls are TRBV29-1 and TRBJ2-3, with TRBD1 matching over 9 bases. Germline loops: CDR1 SQVTM, CDR2 ANQGSEA. This CDR3 has 12 residues. The CDR3 DNA reads as TGCAGCGTTGAAGATCCAGGACAGGGGCCAATTTTT. It translates to CSVEDPGQGPIF.

The genes are TRBV7-3 and TRBJ1-1; 11 nucleotides align to TRBD1. The trim removed 4 bases at V and 4 bases at J, leaving 5 bases unmatched. The CDR3 totals 15 residues. The germline gives CDR1 SGHTA, CDR2 FQGTGA. CDR3: CASSSGQGDFTEAFF. In DNA, the CDR3 is TGTGCCAGCAGCTCGGGACAGGGGGATTTCACTGAAGCTTTCTTT.

V is TRBV5-4 and J is TRBJ2-2; 8 bases map to TRBD2. Trimming at V came to 0 bases and at J to 1 base, leaving 5 bases not matched to a gene. The CDR3 loop spans 17 amino acids. From germline, CDR1 is SGHNT and CDR2 YYREEE (reference sequence). The CDR3 loop is CASSLGVAGMNTGELFF. CDR3 in DNA: TGTGCCAGCAGCTTGGGCGTAGCGGGGATGAACACCGGGGAGCTGTTTTTT. The whole variable domain, remainder taken from reference TRBV5-4 and TRBJ2-2, is ETGVTQSPTHLIKTRGQQVTLRCSSQSGHNTVSWYQQALGQGPQFIFQYYREEENGRGNFPPRFSGLQFPNYSSELNVNALELDDSALYLCASSLGVAGMNTGELFFGEGSRLTVL.

V is TRBV20-1 and J is TRBJ2-1; 7 bases map to TRBD2. Trimming cost V 3 bases and J 8 bases; bases outside gene matches: 13. The germline CDR1 and CDR2 sequences are DFQATT and SNEGSKA (reference sequence). CDR3 size: 15 residues. For the CDR3, the DNA is TGCAGTGCTAGTGATCCAACGACTAGCAATGATGAGCAGTTCTTC. As protein: CSASDPTTSNDEQFF.

CDR3 DNA sequence: TGTGCCTGGAGTAGGACAGGGATCTCCTACAATGAGCAGTTCTTC. The encoded protein is CAWSRTGISYNEQFF. The V call is TRBV30, the J call TRBJ2-1; 8 nucleotides agree with TRBD1. The V segment lost 2 bases and the J segment 0 bases; nucleotides outside the gene matches: 3. The CDR3 length is 15 residues. Germline assignment: CDR1 GTSNPN and CDR2 SVGIG (reference sequence).

The chain carries TRBV29-1 and TRBJ2-3; the D gene is possibly TRBD2 (6 bases). The germline V and J ends were trimmed by 7 bases and 0 bases, with 17 bases remaining between them. The CDR3 consists of 15 residues. CDR1 is SQVTM, CDR2 ANQGSEA, per germline. The CDR3 region has the DNA TGCAGCGCTTTGGCGGGGTCAGTTAGCACAGATACGCAGTATTTT. Encoded protein: CSALAGSVSTDTQYF.

The chain combines TRBV7-2 with TRBJ1-6; tentatively, D is TRBD1 (6 bases). The CDR3 is 15 amino acids. Germline values: CDR1 SGHTA, CDR2 FQGNSA. V was trimmed by 5 bases and J by 6 bases, leaving 14 bases between them. CDR3 DNA sequence: TGTGCCAGCAGCCCCAGACAGGTTATTAATTCACCCCTCCACTTT. It yields the protein CASSPRQVINSPLHF.

The chain employs TRBV5-1 and TRBJ1-2; 9 nucleotides agree with TRBD1. The CDR3 sequence is 14 residues long. Germline CDR1 is SGHRS and CDR2 is YFSETQ. J gave up 2 bases and V 4 bases, and 3 bases lay outside the gene matches. The CDR3 loop is CASSRTGENYGYTF. The CDR3 nucleotides read TGCGCCAGCAGCCGGACAGGGGAGAACTATGGCTACACCTTC.

This clone was detected once. The chain carries TRBV5-1 and TRBJ2-7; TRBD1 matches at 7 bases. After removal of 5 bases from V and 3 bases from J, the junction contained 8 bases not matched to a gene. The CDR3 sequence is 14 residues long. Looked up from germline, CDR1 is SGHRS and CDR2 is YFSETQ. The CDR3 nucleotides are TGCGCCAGCAGTCGGGACAGATTAAACTACGAGCAGTACTTC. Translated, it gives CASSRDRLNYEQYF.

V gene TRBV6-5 combines with J gene TRBJ2-1, with 10 bases that match TRBD2. With V trimmed by 7 bases and J by 9 bases, 12 bases remained unmatched. The CDR3 runs to 15 residues. Germline values: CDR1 MNHEY, CDR2 SVGAGI. The CDR3 here is CASILGLAGASEQFF. As DNA, the CDR3 is TGTGCCAGCATCTTGGGGCTAGCGGGAGCCAGTGAGCAGTTCTTC.

V and J are TRBV29-1 and TRBJ2-7, with D tentatively TRBD1 (6 bases). CDR1 SQVTM and CDR2 ANQGSEA come from the germline V gene. V was trimmed by 4 bases and J by 4 bases, leaving 26 bases between them. The CDR3 sequence is 17 residues long. CDR3 sequence: CSVVPTGGPWGSYEQYF. The CDR3 nucleotides read TGCAGCGTTGTACCGACAGGTGGACCTTGGGGGTCGTACGAGCAGTACTTC.

V and J are TRBV24-1 and TRBJ2-1; D perhaps matches TRBD1 (6 bases). Trimming took off 5 bases at V and 3 bases at J, with 13 bases between the two ends. Germline CDR1 and CDR2: KGHDR and SFDVKD. The CDR3 has 15 residues. The CDR3 loop is CATSGWDKYYNEQFF. CDR3 coding DNA: TGTGCCACCAGTGGCTGGGACAAATACTACAATGAGCAGTTCTTC.

The rearrangement links TRBV6-7 to TRBJ1-1; 8 bases match TRBD1. TRBV6-7 is classed as an ORF, of uncertain function. With 5 bases clipped from V and 3 bases from J, the junction kept 8 bases outside the gene matches. The CDR3 is made up of 15 amino acids. The CDR3 DNA reads TGTGCCAGCAGTGCTCGTGACAGGGGTGACACTGAAGCTTTCTTT. Translation: CASSARDRGDTEAFF.

The V gene is TRBV7-6, the J gene TRBJ1-5; D not resolved. CDR3 length: 12 amino acids. The V and J ends lost 4 bases and 4 bases respectively, with 5 bases between them. From germline, CDR1 is SGHVS and CDR2 FNYEAQ. The CDR3 loop reads CASSYMNQPQHF. In DNA form, the CDR3 reads TGTGCCAGCAGCTACATGAATCAGCCCCAGCATTTT.

V is TRBV9 and J is TRBJ2-3; 8 bases match TRBD2. Germline V gives CDR1 SGDLS, CDR2 YYNGEE. V was clipped by 2 bases and J by 3 bases; unmatched bases: 2. There are 14 residues in the CDR3. The CDR3 region is CASSVVAGTDTQYF. CDR3 nucleotides: TGTGCCAGCAGCGTGGTAGCGGGGACAGATACGCAGTATTTT. Combining the CDR3 with reference TRBV9 and TRBJ2-3 gives the whole variable domain DSGVTQTPKHLITATGQRVTLRCSPRSGDLSVYWYQQSLDQGLQFLIQYYNGEERAKGNILERFSAQQFPDLHSELNLSSLELGDSALYFCASSVVAGTDTQYFGPGTRLTVL.

This clone has only one observation. This chain joins TRBV7-9 and TRBJ2-7; 7 bases match TRBD2. V was clipped by 1 base and J by 2 bases; unmatched bases: 5. The germline gives CDR1 SEHNR, CDR2 FQNEAQ (reference sequence). The CDR3 contains 15 residues. In DNA, the CDR3 is TGTGCCAGCAGCTTAGAGTGGGAGGGCCCCTACGAGCAGTACTTC. Amino acid sequence: CASSLEWEGPYEQYF.

DNA for the CDR3: TGTGCCAGTAAAGTGAGGCAGGGTAGATTGGCCACTGAAGCTTTCTTT. This sequence encodes CASKVRQGRLATEAFF. V is TRBV19 and J is TRBJ1-1; a weak D match, TRBD1 (5 bases). The germline V gene encodes CDR1 LNHDA and CDR2 SQIVND (reference sequence). The V and J ends lost 7 bases and 4 bases respectively, with 22 bases between them. This CDR3 has 16 residues.

The rearrangement uses TRBV5-1 and TRBJ1-1; weak D call: TRBD1 (6 bases). The CDR3 totals 14 residues. Germline CDR1 and CDR2: SGHRS and YFSETQ. The V end was cut by 4 bases, the J end by 4 bases, with 14 bases between. CDR3 coding DNA: TGCGCCAGCAGCCTCAGGGGCGTGAGCACTGAAGCTTTCTTT. As protein: CASSLRGVSTEAFF.

The chain recombines TRBV19 with TRBJ1-2; D is perhaps TRBD1 (6 bases). V was trimmed by 5 bases and J by 4 bases, leaving 11 bases between them. Germline CDR1 reads LNHDA; CDR2 reads SQIVND (reference sequence). The CDR3 extends over 13 amino acids. The CDR3 sequence: CASSSQGIYGYTF. DNA for the CDR3: TGTGCCAGTAGTTCACAGGGTATCTATGGCTACACCTTC.

The J gene is TRBJ2-1, the V gene TRBV2; 7 bases are a match to TRBD1. The V gene's germline CDR1 is SNHLY and CDR2 FYNNEI. The CDR3 has 15 amino acids. The trim removed 5 bases at V and 2 bases at J, leaving 6 bases unmatched. CDR3 coding DNA: TGTGCCAGCAGTAAACAGGGGCTGACCTACAATGAGCAGTTCTTC. It codes for CASSKQGLTYNEQFF.

The sample holds one count of this clone. The chain uses TRBV27 and TRBJ2-7; a weak D match, TRBD1 (5 bases). Trimming removed 4 bases from V and 4 bases from J, with 26 bases in between. This CDR3 spans 18 amino acids. Germline CDR1 is MNHEY and CDR2 is SMNVEV (reference sequence). The CDR3: CASSSTLIRARRDYEQYF. In DNA form, the CDR3 reads TGTGCCAGCAGTTCCACTCTTATCAGGGCCCGGAGAGATTACGAGCAGTACTTC.

V usage is TRBV6-5 and J usage is TRBJ2-7, with 14 bases fitting TRBD2. Per the germline V gene, CDR1 is MNHEY and CDR2 is SVGAGI. The CDR3 is 15 residues long. V was pared by 6 bases and J by 3 bases, with 4 bases of the junction left unmatched. The CDR3 loop reads CASRSGTSGSYEQYF. The DNA for the CDR3 is TGTGCCAGCAGATCCGGGACTAGCGGGAGCTACGAGCAGTACTTC.

The gene calls are TRBV19 and TRBJ1-1; D is undetermined. The V end was cut by 7 bases, the J end by 1 base, with 16 bases between. From germline, CDR1 is LNHDA and CDR2 SQIVND (reference sequence). CDR3 length: 15 amino acids. The CDR3 coding sequence is TGTGCCAGTATCTCAGTCAGCGCGGGGAACACTGAAGCTTTCTTT. Translation: CASISVSAGNTEAFF.

This chain joins TRBV5-4 and TRBJ1-6; D is perhaps TRBD1 (6 bases). The germline V gene has CDR1 SGHNT and CDR2 YYREEE (reference sequence). The CDR3 is 15 amino acids. V gave up 4 bases and J gave up 7 bases, with 15 bases separating them. The CDR3 protein is CASSPRQDSNSPLHF. CDR3 bases: TGTGCCAGCAGCCCAAGACAGGATTCGAATTCACCCCTCCACTTT.

This clone is a singleton in its sample. This sequence joins TRBV5-1 and TRBJ2-1; 7 bases line up with TRBD2. Germline trimming cut 2 bases from V and 1 base from J; bases unmatched to any gene: 6. CDR1 SGHRS and CDR2 YFSETQ come from the germline V gene. The CDR3 contains 16 residues. This CDR3 is CASSFGGGSSYNEQFF. DNA of the CDR3: TGCGCCAGCAGCTTTGGCGGCGGGAGTTCCTACAATGAGCAGTTCTTC.